This T cell receptor beta chain appears in the sequencing data of a study of blood T cell repertoires in COVID-19. Using immunoSEQ multiplex PCR, the repertoire was profiled, and TCRdb retains in-frame clones only, with some absent. The table includes about 200,000 clones, about 85% detected once. Trimming removed 4 bases at V and 0 bases at J, with 11 bases between. CDR1 is DFQATT and CDR2 is SNEGSKA in the germline V gene (reference sequence). The CDR3 covers 14 residues. This TCR came from a woman aged 80 or over with acute or convalescent COVID-19. The chain recombines TRBV20-1 with TRBJ2-3, with D tentatively TRBD2 (5 bases). Sequencing was done on a sample of peripheral blood. For the CDR3, the DNA is TGCAGTGCTAATGACTACGAGAGCACAGATACGCAGTATTTT. It translates to CSANDYESTDTQYF.